This T cell receptor beta chain was found in a study of T-cell memory formation after mild COVID-19. V trimming: 7 bases; J trimming: 4 bases; junction bases outside the gene matches: 4. The CDR3 is 13 residues long. CDR1 is MDHEN, CDR2 SYDVKM, per germline. TCRdb independently ran MiXCR on the 5' RACE reads; one entry per CDR3 protein. The sample has 560,000 or so distinct CDR3 sequences; around 15% are singletons. This clonotype came up a few times. The receptor comes from an adult woman who had mild COVID-19 (a few samples of this study predate the infection). Cell type and time point are not known. The sequenced sample was PBMCs or a T cell subset sorted from them (not recorded which). The V and J genes are TRBV28 and TRBJ1-5; 7 positions match TRBD1. CDR3 in amino acids: CASIVQGNQPQHF. In nucleotides, the CDR3 is TGTGCCAGCATTGTACAGGGGAATCAGCCCCAGCATTTT.